This T cell receptor (beta chain) was obtained from a study of early T cells in non-severe SARS-CoV-2 infection. Each CDR3 protein is one row after TCRdb ran MiXCR on the 5' RACE reads. Of around 71,000 distinct CDR3 sequences detected, roughly 14% appear once; the ten largest clones hold less than 5%. This clonotype appeared many times. The source of this sequence is an adult who was a healthcare worker with PCR-confirmed SARS-CoV-2 infection or an uninfected control (not recorded which). Sequenced material: whole blood, taken at baseline.

This chain's CDR3 is CASSSQLAGGADEQFF. The CDR3 bases are TGTGCCAGCAGCTCCCAGCTAGCGGGAGGGGCTGATGAGCAGTTCTTC. This chain uses TRBV7-3 with TRBJ2-1; TRBD2 agrees at 12 bases. Unmatched junction bases numbered 9, after V lost 4 bases and J lost 8 bases. CDR1 and CDR2 from the germline V gene are SGHTA and FQGTGA. The CDR3 length is 16 residues.